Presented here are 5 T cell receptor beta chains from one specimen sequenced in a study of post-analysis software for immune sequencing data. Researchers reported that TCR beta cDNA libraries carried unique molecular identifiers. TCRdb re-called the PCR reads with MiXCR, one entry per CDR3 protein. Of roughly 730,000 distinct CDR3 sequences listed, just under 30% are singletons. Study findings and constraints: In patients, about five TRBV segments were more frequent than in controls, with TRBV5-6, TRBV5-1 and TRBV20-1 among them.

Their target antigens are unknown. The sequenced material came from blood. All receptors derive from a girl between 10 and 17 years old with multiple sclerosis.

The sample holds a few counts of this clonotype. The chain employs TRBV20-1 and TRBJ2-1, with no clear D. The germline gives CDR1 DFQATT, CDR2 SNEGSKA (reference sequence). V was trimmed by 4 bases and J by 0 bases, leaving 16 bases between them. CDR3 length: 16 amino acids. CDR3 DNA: TGCAGTGCTACTCTCCTGGGCGGCCTCTCCTACAATGAGCAGTTCTTC. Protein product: CSATLLGGLSYNEQFF.

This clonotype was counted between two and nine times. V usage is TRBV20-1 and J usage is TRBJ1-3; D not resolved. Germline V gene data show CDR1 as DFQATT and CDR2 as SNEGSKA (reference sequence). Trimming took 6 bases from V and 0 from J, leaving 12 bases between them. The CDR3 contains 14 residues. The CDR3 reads CSAPRPGSGNTIYF. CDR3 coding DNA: TGCAGTGCACCGAGGCCAGGCTCTGGAAACACCATATATTTT.

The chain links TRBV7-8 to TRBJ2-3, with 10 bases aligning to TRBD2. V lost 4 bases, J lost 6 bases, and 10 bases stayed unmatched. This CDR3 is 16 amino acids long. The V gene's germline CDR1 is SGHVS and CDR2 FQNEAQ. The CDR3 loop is CASSSPASGRDDTQYF. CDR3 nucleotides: TGTGCCAGCAGCTCCCCGGCTAGCGGGAGAGACGATACGCAGTATTTT.

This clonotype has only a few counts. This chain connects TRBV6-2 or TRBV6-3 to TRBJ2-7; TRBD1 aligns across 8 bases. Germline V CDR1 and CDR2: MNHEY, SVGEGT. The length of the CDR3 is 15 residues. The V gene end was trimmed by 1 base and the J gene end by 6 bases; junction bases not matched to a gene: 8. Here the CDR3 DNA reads TGTGCCAGCAGTTACTTGGGACAGGAGGTCGGCGAGCAGTACTTC. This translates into CASSYLGQEVGEQYF.

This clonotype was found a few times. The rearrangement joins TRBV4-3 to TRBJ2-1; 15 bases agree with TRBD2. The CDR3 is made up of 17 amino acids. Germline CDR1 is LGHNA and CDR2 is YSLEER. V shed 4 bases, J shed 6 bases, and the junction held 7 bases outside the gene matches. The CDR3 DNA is TGCGCCAGCAGCCGCACCGGACTAGCGGGAGGGGGCAATGAGCAGTTCTTC. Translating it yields CASSRTGLAGGGNEQFF.